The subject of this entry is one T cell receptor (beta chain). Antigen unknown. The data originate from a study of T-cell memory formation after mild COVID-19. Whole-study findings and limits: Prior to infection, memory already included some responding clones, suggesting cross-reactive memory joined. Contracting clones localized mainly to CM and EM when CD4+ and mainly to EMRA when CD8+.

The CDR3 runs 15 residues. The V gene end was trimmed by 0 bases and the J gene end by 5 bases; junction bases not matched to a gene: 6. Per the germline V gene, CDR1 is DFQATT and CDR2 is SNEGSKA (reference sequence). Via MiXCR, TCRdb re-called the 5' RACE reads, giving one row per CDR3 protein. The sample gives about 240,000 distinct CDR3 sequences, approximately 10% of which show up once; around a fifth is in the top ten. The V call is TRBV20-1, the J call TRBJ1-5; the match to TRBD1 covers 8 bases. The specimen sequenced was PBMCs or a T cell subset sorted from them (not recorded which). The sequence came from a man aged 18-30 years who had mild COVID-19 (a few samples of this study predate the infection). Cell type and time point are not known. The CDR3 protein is CSARDLQGADQPQHF. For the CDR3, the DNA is TGCAGTGCTAGAGATCTTCAGGGGGCGGATCAGCCCCAGCATTTT.